This passage covers 18 T cell receptor beta chains from one sample sequenced in a study of OX40 agonist ivuxolimab in advanced cancers. Sequenced by immunoSEQ multiplex PCR; TCRdb stores in-frame clones only, minus some. Found here are over 40,000 clones, around 85% of them singletons; the top ten hold over 0.3%. The sequences come from CD4+ or CD8+ T cells sorted from blood, collected in a trial of the OX40 agonist ivuxolimab. The receptors shown here come from an adult with an advanced solid tumor such as melanoma, head and neck, liver or kidney cancer.

The gene calls are TRBV6-6 and TRBJ1-5; D gene uncertain. V was clipped by 7 bases and J by 9 bases, with 10 bases between them. The CDR3 loop spans 11 amino acids. Germline assignment: CDR1 MNHNY and CDR2 SVGAGI (reference sequence). The CDR3 sequence: CASTSWGPQHF. CDR3 nucleotide sequence: TGTGCCAGCACCAGTTGGGGGCCCCAGCATTTT.

J is TRBJ2-1 and V is TRBV29-1, with no clear D. This CDR3 has 12 residues. Trimming removed 4 bases from V and 3 bases from J, with 7 bases in between. Per the germline V gene, CDR1 is SQVTM and CDR2 is ANQGSEA. The CDR3 is CSVARNYNEQFF. Here the CDR3 DNA reads TGCAGCGTTGCCAGAAACTACAATGAGCAGTTCTTC.

CDR3: CASSIGGTGDYGYTF. CDR3 sequence (DNA): TGTGCCAGCAGCATCGGAGGGACAGGTGACTATGGCTACACCTTC. V gene TRBV5-4 combines with J gene TRBJ1-2; TRBD1 matches at 8 bases. Germline V gene data show CDR1 as SGHNT and CDR2 as YYREEE (reference sequence). The CDR3 totals 15 residues. V shed 4 bases, J shed 3 bases, and the junction held 8 bases outside the gene matches.

This chain uses TRBV5-1 with TRBJ2-3; 11 bases align to TRBD1. CDR3 length: 15 residues. Germline loops: CDR1 SGHRS, CDR2 YFSETQ. V trimming: 4 bases; J trimming: 5 bases; junction bases outside the gene matches: 6. The CDR3 is CASSPGTGGKDTQYF. The CDR3 nucleotides are TGCGCCAGCAGCCCCGGGACAGGGGGAAAAGATACGCAGTATTTT.

The chain recombines TRBV27 with TRBJ2-3; D gene ambiguous. Trimming removed 2 bases from V and 9 bases from J, with 15 bases in between. The germline V gene encodes CDR1 MNHEY and CDR2 SMNVEV (reference sequence). The CDR3 has 14 amino acids. CDR3 residues: CASSLRAAQNTQYF. CDR3 in DNA: TGTGCCAGCAGTTTAAGGGCTGCACAGAACACGCAGTATTTT.

The chain has TRBV6-6 and TRBJ2-7; either TRBD1 or TRBD2 may supply D (5 bases each). CDR1 is MNHNY, CDR2 SVGAGI, per germline (reference sequence). V lost 0 bases to trimming and J lost 2 bases, with 14 bases between them. The CDR3 covers 16 residues. The CDR3 bases are TGTGCCAGCAGTTACTCTTTTGCAGGGACGACCTACGAGCAGTACTTC. Encoded protein: CASSYSFAGTTYEQYF.

The chain employs TRBV5-5 and TRBJ1-1; no reliable D call. The CDR3 runs 14 residues. V lost 2 bases and J 0 bases, leaving 8 bases between the germline ends. Per the germline V gene, CDR1 is SGHKS and CDR2 is YYEKEE (reference sequence). CDR3: CASSFRRMNTEAFF. CDR3 DNA sequence: TGTGCCAGCAGCTTTCGCCGAATGAACACTGAAGCTTTCTTT.

This chain joins TRBV5-4 and TRBJ1-4; D ambiguous. From germline, CDR1 is SGHNT and CDR2 YYREEE (reference sequence). Trimming took 0 bases from V and 7 from J, leaving 16 bases between them. This CDR3 comprises 16 residues. The CDR3: CASSLAPGRDREKLFF. CDR3 DNA: TGTGCCAGCAGCTTGGCCCCTGGGAGGGATCGTGAAAAACTGTTTTTT.

J is TRBJ1-1 and V is TRBV5-6; D remains unclear. V shed 2 bases and J shed 5 bases, with 13 bases lying between them. Germline CDR1 SGHDT, CDR2 YYEEEE. CDR3 length equals 14 residues. The CDR3 bases are TGTGCCAGCAGCTTAACCGGCCCCTCAACTGAAGCTTTCTTT. Protein product: CASSLTGPSTEAFF.

This chain joins TRBV15 and TRBJ1-5; tentatively, D is TRBD1 (6 bases). The CDR3 runs to 16 residues. CDR1 is LNHNV, CDR2 YYDKDF, per germline (reference sequence). Deletions cut 0 bases from V and 7 bases from J, with 16 bases between. CDR3 DNA sequence: TGTGCCACCAGCAGAGATAGAGTGGGGGCGGGGCAGCCCCAGCATTTT. Amino acids: CATSRDRVGAGQPQHF. Looking up the rest from reference TRBV15 and TRBJ1-5 gives the full variable domain: DAMVIQNPRYQVTQFGKPVTLSCSQTLNHNVMYWYQQKSSQAPKLLFHYYDKDFNNEADTPDNFQSRRPNTSFCFLDIRSPGLGDTAMYLCATSRDRVGAGQPQHFGDGTRLSIL.

The chain links TRBV6-1 to TRBJ1-6; a possible D gene is TRBD1 (5 bases). Germline CDR1 MNHNS, CDR2 SASEGT. V was clipped by 0 bases and J by 11 bases, with 8 bases between them. The CDR3 totals 13 residues. CDR3 in amino acids: CASSEAGTTPLHF. The CDR3 nucleotides read TGTGCCAGCAGTGAAGCGGGGACGACACCCCTCCACTTT.

This clone appeared a single time. As DNA, the CDR3 is TGTGCCAGCAGCTTGCCGGGACTGTTCACTGGGGCCAACGTCCTGACTTTC. Translated, it gives CASSLPGLFTGANVLTF. The chain employs TRBV7-8 and TRBJ2-6, with D possibly TRBD2 on 6 matching bases. Trimming removed 3 bases at V and 2 bases at J, with 14 bases between. CDR1 is SGHVS and CDR2 is FQNEAQ in the germline V gene. The CDR3 covers 17 residues.

Details on this clone: Sequence at one end of the junction differs from germline and may be a read error. The gene calls are TRBV5-1 and TRBJ2-3; 13 nucleotides agree with TRBD2. CDR1 is SGHRS, CDR2 YFSETQ, per germline. The CDR3 runs 17 residues. In DNA, the CDR3 is TGCGCCAGCGGCTTGGGACTAGCGGGACGTCAATCAGATACGCAGTATTTT. Translating it yields CASGLGLAGRQSDTQYF.

This chain connects TRBV9 to TRBJ2-3; TRBD2 matches 13 bases. The CDR3 is 15 amino acids. V trimming: 4 bases; J trimming: 4 bases; junction bases outside the gene matches: 3. CDR1 is SGDLS, CDR2 YYNGEE, per germline. CDR3 amino acids: CASSLLAGGADTQYF. Written as DNA, the CDR3 is TGTGCCAGCAGCTTACTAGCGGGAGGGGCAGATACGCAGTATTTT.

This chain connects TRBV5-4 to TRBJ2-1; TRBD1 is a possible D gene (6 bases). V was cut by 4 bases and J by 1 base, with 24 bases left in between. The germline V gene has CDR1 SGHNT and CDR2 YYREEE (reference sequence). The CDR3 consists of 19 residues. The CDR3 is CASSVLRGKRDFSYNEQFF. DNA of the CDR3: TGTGCCAGCAGCGTACTCAGGGGAAAGAGGGATTTTTCCTACAATGAGCAGTTCTTC.

A word on this clone: At one boundary the junction diverges from the germline segment, which might be a read error. This CDR3 is also generated by other DNA sequences in the sample. This sequence joins TRBV10-3 and TRBJ1-1, with D hard to call. Germline V lookup: CDR1 ENHRY, CDR2 SYGVKD. The CDR3 has 14 residues. CDR3 in DNA: TGTGCCATCAGCGAGTCGAGCAGAATCACTGAAGCTTTCTTT. It translates to CAISESSRITEAFF.

As DNA, the CDR3 is TGTGCCAGCAGTTCCGGGATCTCCTACGAGCAGTACTTC. Residues: CASSSGISYEQYF. The rearrangement uses TRBV6-6 and TRBJ2-7; a weak D match, TRBD2 (5 bases). Germline V lookup: CDR1 MNHNY, CDR2 SVGAGI (reference sequence). The CDR3 is 13 amino acids. Trimming removed 4 bases at V and 0 bases at J, with 7 bases between.

This chain uses TRBV5-4 with TRBJ2-3, with 12 bases that match TRBD2. This CDR3 spans 16 amino acids. With 3 bases clipped from V and 3 bases from J, the junction kept 5 bases outside the gene matches. Per germline, CDR1 SGHNT and CDR2 YYREEE (reference sequence). CDR3 sequence: CASSSKLAGGTDTQYF. CDR3 coding DNA: TGTGCCAGCAGCTCTAAACTAGCGGGGGGTACAGATACGCAGTATTTT.